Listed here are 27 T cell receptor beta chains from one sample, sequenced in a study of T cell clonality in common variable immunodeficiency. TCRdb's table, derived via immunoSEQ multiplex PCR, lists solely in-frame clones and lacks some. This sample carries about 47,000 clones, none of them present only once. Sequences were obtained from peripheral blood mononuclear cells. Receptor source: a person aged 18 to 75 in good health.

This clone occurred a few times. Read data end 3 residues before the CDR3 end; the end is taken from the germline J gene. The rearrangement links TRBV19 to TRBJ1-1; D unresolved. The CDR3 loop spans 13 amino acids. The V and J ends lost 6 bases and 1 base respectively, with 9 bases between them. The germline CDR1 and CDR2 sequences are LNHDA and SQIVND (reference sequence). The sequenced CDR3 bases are TGTGCCAGTAGGCAAACACCGAACACTGAA. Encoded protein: CASRQTPNTE. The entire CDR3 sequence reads CASRQTPNTEAFF.

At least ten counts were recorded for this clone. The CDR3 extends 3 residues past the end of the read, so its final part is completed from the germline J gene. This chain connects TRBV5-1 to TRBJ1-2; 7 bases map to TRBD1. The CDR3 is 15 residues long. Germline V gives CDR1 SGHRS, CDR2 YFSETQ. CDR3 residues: CASSLGTTGRMGYTF. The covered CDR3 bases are TGCGCCAGCAGCTTGGGGACGACAGGGCGGATGGGC.

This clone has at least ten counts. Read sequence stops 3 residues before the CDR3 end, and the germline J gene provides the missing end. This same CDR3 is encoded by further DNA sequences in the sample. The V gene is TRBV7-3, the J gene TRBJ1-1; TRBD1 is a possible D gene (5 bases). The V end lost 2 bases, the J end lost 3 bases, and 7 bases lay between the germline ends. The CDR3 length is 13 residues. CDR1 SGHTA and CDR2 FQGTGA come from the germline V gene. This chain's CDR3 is CASSLQGDTEAFF. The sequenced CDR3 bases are TGTGCCAGCAGCTTACAGGGAGACACTGAA.

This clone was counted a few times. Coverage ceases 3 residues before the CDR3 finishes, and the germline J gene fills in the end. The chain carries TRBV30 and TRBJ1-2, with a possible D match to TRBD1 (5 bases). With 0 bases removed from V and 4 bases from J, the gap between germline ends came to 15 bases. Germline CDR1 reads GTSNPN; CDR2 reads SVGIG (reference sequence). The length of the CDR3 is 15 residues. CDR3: CAWSVSVGGSYGYTF. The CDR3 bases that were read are TGTGCCTGGAGTGTCTCCGTCGGGGGTAGCTATGGC. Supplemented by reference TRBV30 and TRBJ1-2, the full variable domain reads SQTIHQWPATLVQPVGSPLSLECTVEGTSNPNLYWYRQAAGRGLQLLFYSVGIGQISSEVPQNLSASRPQDRQFILSSKKLLLSDSGFYLCAWSVSVGGSYGYTFGSGTRLTVV.

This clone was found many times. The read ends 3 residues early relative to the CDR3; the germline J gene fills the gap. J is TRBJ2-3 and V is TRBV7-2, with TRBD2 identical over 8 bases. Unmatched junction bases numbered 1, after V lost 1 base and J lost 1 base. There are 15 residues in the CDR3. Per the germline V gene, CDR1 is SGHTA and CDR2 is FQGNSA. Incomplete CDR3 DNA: TGTGCCAGCAGCTTAGTCGGGGGGGGCACAGATACG. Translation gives CASSLVGGGTDT. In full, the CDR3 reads CASSLVGGGTDTQYF.

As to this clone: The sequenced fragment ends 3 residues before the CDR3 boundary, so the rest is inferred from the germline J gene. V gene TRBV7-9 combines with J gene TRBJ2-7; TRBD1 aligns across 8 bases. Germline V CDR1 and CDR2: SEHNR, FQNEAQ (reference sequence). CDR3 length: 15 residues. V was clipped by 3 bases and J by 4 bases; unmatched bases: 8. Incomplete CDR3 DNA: TGTGCCAGCAGCTTGGCCCAGGGGGCGCGGTACGAG. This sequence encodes CASSLAQGARYE. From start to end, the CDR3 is CASSLAQGARYEQYF.

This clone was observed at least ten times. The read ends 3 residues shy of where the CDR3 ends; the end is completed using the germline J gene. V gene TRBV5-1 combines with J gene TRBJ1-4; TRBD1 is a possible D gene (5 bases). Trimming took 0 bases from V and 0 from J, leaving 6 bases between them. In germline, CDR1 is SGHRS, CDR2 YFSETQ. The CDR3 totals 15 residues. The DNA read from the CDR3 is TGCGCCAGCAGCTTGGCACAGGCAACTAATGAAAAA. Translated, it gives CASSLAQATNEK. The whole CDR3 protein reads CASSLAQATNEKLFF.

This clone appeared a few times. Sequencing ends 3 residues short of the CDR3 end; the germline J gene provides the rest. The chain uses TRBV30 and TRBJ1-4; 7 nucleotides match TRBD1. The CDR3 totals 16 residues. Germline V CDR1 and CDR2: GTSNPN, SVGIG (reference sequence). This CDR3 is CAWSWTGSSYNSPLFF. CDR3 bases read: TGTGCCTGGAGTTGGACAGGTAGCTCCTATAATTCACCA.

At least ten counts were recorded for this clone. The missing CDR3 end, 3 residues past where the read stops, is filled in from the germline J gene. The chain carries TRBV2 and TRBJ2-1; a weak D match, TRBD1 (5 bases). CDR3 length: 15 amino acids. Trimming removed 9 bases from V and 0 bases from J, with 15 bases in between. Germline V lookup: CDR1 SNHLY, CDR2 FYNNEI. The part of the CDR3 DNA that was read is TGTGCCAGTCGACAGAGAGATTTCTCCTACAATGAG. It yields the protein CASRQRDFSYNE. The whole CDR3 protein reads CASRQRDFSYNEQFF.

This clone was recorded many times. CDR3 sequence reads: CASSLNGPDTQYF. Incomplete CDR3 DNA: TGTGCCAGCAGCTTAAATGGCCCAGATACG. V is TRBV7-3 and J is TRBJ2-3, with no clear D. The CDR3 extends 3 residues past the end of the read, so its final part is completed from the germline J gene. The CDR3 is made up of 13 amino acids. Trimming left V 1 base short and J 4 bases short, with 6 bases between. CDR1 is SGHTA and CDR2 is FQGTGA in the germline V gene.

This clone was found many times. The sequenced CDR3 bases are TGTGCCAGCAGCAAAGACAGGGGAAATGAG. Translation gives CASSKDRGNE. The whole CDR3 region reads CASSKDRGNEQFF. V usage is TRBV7-2 and J usage is TRBJ2-1; 8 positions agree with TRBD1. The read falls 3 residues short of the CDR3 end, and the missing part is taken from the germline J gene. This CDR3 comprises 13 residues. Germline V lookup: CDR1 SGHTA, CDR2 FQGNSA. With V trimmed by 5 bases and J by 7 bases, 4 bases remained unmatched.

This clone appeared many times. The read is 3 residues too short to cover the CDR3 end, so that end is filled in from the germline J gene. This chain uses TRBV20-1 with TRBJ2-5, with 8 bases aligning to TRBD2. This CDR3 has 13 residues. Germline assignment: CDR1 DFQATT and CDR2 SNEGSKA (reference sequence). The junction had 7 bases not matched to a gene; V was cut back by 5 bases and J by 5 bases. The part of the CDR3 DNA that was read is TGCAGTGCTGTCAGCGGGAGCGGTGAGACC. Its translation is CSAVSGSGET. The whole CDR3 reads CSAVSGSGETQYF.

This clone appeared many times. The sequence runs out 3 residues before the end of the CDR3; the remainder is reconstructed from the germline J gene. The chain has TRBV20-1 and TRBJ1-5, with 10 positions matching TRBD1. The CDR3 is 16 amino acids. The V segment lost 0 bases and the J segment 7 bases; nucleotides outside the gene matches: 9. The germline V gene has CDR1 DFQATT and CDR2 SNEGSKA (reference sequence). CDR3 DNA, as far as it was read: TGCAGTGCTAGAGAAGAAAGGACAGGGGGATTCCAGCCC. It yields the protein CSAREERTGGFQP. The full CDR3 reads CSAREERTGGFQPQHF.

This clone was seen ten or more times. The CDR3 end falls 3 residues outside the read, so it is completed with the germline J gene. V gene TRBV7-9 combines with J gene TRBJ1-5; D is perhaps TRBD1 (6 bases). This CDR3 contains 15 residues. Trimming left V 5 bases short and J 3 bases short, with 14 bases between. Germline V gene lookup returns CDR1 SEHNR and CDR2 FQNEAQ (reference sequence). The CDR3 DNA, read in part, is TGTGCCAGCAGCGGAAAGGACAGTTTCAATCAGCCC. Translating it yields CASSGKDSFNQP. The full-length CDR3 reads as CASSGKDSFNQPQHF.

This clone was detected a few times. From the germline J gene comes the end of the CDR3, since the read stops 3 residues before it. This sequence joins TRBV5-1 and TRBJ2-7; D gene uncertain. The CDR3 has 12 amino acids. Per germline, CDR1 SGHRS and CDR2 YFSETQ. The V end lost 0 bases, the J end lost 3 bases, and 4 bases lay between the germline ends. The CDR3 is CASSLDRYEQYF. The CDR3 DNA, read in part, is TGCGCCAGCAGCTTGGATCGCTACGAG.

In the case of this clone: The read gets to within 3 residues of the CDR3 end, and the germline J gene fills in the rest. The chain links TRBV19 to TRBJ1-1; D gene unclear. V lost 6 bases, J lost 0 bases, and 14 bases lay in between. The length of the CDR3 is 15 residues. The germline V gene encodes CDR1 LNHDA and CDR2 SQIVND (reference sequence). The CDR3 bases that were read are TGTGCCAGTAGCACAGATCTATACCTGAACACTGAA. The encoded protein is CASSTDLYLNTE. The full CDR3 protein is CASSTDLYLNTEAFF.

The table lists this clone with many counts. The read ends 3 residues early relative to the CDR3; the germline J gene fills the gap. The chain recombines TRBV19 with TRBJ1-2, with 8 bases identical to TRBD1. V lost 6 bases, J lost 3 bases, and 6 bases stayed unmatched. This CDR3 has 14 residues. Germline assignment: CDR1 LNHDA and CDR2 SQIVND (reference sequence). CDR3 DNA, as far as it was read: TGTGCCAGTAGCCAACCGGGACAGGACTATGGC. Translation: CASSQPGQDYG. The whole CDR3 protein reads CASSQPGQDYGYTF.

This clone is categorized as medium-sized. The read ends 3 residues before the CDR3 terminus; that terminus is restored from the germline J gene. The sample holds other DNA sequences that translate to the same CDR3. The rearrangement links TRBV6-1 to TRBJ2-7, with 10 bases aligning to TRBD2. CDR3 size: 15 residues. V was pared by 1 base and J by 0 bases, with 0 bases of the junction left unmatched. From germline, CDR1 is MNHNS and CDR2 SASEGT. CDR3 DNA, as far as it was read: TGTGCCAGCAGTGAAGGACTAGCGGGCTCCTACGAG. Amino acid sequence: CASSEGLAGSYE. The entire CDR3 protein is CASSEGLAGSYEQYF.

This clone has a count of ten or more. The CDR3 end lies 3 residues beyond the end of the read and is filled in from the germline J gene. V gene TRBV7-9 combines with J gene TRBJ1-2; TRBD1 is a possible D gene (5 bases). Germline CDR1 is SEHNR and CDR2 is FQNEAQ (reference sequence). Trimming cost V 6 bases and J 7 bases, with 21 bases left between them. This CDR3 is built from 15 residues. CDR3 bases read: TGTGCCAGCAGTATAACACCGGACAAACAGGCTGGC. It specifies CASSITPDKQAG. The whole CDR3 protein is CASSITPDKQAGYTF.

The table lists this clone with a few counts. Partial CDR3 DNA: TGTGCCAGCAGTGATCCGTGGACAGGGCGGGACGAG. It yields the protein CASSDPWTGRDE. The CDR3 in its entirety is CASSDPWTGRDEQYF. This chain joins TRBV2 and TRBJ2-7, with 8 bases identical to TRBD1. The read terminates 3 residues before the CDR3 end, so the remaining end is supplied by the germline J gene. The CDR3 is 15 amino acids. J was trimmed by 5 bases and V by 3 bases; bases with no gene match: 9. Germline V CDR1 and CDR2: SNHLY, FYNNEI.

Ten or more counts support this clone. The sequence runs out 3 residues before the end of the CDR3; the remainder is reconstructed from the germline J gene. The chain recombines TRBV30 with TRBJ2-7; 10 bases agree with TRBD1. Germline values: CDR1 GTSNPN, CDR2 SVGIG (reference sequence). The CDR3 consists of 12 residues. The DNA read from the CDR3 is TGTGCTGTGACGGGACAGGGGTTCGAG. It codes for CAVTGQGFE. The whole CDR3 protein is CAVTGQGFEQYF.

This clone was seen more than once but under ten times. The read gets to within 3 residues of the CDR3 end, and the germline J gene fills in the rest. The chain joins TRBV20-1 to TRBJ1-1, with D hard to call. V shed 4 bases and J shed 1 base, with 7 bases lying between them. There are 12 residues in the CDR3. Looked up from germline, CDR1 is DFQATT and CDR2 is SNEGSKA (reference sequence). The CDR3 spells CSANKPNTEAFF. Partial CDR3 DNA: TGCAGTGCTAACAAACCGAACACTGAA.

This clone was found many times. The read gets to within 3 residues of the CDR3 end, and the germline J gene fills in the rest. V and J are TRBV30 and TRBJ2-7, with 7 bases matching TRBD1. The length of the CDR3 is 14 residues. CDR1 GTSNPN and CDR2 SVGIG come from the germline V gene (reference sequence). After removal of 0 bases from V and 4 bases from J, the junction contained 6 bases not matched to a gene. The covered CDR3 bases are TGTGCCTGGAGTGTGCCGACAGGGAAGTACGAG. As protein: CAWSVPTGKYE. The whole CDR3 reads CAWSVPTGKYEQYF.

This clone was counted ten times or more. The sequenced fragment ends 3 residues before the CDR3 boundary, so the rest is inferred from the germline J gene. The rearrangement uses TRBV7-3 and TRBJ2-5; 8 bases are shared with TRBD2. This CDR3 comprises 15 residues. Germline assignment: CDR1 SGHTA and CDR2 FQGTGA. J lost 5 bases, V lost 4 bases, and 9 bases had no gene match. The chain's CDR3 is CASSSFSGAWETQYF. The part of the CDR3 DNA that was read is TGTGCCAGCAGCTCTTTTAGCGGGGCCTGGGAGACC.

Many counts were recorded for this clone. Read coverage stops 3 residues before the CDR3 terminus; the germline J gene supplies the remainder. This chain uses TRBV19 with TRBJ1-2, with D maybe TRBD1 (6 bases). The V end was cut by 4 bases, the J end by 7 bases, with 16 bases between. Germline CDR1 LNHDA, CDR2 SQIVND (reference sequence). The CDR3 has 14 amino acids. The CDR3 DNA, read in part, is TGTGCCAGTAGTACCGACAGGTGGAGTAGTGGC. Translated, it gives CASSTDRWSSG. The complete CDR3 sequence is CASSTDRWSSGYTF.

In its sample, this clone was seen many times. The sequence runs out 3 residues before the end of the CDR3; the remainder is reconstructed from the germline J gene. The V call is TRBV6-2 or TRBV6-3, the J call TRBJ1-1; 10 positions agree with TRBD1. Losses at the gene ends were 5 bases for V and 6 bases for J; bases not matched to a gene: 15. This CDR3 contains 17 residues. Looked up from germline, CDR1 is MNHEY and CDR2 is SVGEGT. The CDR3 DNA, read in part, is TGTGCCAGCAGTAAGAACGACAGGGGGCGCCTCGGAGCTGAA. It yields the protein CASSKNDRGRLGAE. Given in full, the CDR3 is CASSKNDRGRLGAEAFF.

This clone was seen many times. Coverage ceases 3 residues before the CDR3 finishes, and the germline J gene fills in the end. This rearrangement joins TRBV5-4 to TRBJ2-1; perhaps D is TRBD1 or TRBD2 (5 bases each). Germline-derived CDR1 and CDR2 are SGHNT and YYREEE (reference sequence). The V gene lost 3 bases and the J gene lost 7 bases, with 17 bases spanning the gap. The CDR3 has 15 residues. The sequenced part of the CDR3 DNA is TGTGCCAGCAGCTCAAAAGGGGCACGGAGGAATGAG. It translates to CASSSKGARRNE. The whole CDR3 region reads CASSSKGARRNEQFF.